This T cell receptor (beta chain) was identified during a study of T cells after yellow fever vaccination. Study information: SMART-Seq v4 Ultra Low Input handled preparation of low-cell-number fractions. Study conclusions and caveats: Some clonotypes, a small share, were shared between CD4 and CD8 compartments. Booster samples showed a return of most primary-vaccination clones (roughly 96% CD4, approximately 90% CD8).

This CDR3 contains 12 residues. The germline V and J ends were trimmed by 9 bases and 5 bases, with 9 bases remaining between them. CDR1 and CDR2 from the germline V gene are KGHDR and SFDVKD. TCRdb re-called the 5' RACE reads through MiXCR, storing one row per CDR3 protein. The sample consists of 300,000 or so distinct CDR3 sequences, roughly 6.8% of them appearing once. Comment on this clonotype: What it binds is unknown.

Here the sequenced sample was PBMCs, taken about 41 days after the first yellow fever vaccination. The chain has TRBV24-1 and TRBJ2-2, with D tentatively TRBD2 (5 bases). The sequence derives from a man aged 18 to 35 who received the YFV17D yellow fever vaccine. CDR3 amino acids: CATGLQTGELFF. The CDR3 region has the DNA TGTGCCACCGGACTCCAAACCGGGGAGCTGTTTTTT.